The 2 T cell receptor beta chains below were found in one sample sequenced in a study of blood T cell repertoires in COVID-19. The data were produced by immunoSEQ multiplex PCR, yet TCRdb's version contains in-frame clones alone and is incomplete. This table has fewer than 350,000 clones, around 85% appearing once. The sequencing sample was made of PBMCs or T cells enriched from blood (not recorded which). These receptors were collected from a woman between 50 and 59 years old who had recovered from COVID-19.

The V call is TRBV5-4, the J call TRBJ2-1, with 15 bases identical to TRBD2. J gave up 10 bases and V 0 bases, and 5 bases lay outside the gene matches. The CDR3 consists of 16 residues. The germline V gene has CDR1 SGHNT and CDR2 YYREEE (reference sequence). CDR3 sequence reads: CASSLGTSGRVREQFF. As DNA, the CDR3 is TGTGCCAGCAGCTTGGGGACTAGCGGGAGGGTAAGGGAGCAGTTCTTC. The full variable domain, rest sourced from reference TRBV5-4 and TRBJ2-1, is ETGVTQSPTHLIKTRGQQVTLRCSSQSGHNTVSWYQQALGQGPQFIFQYYREEENGRGNFPPRFSGLQFPNYSSELNVNALELDDSALYLCASSLGTSGRVREQFFGPGTRLTVL.

The V gene is TRBV6-5, the J gene TRBJ1-5; D may be TRBD1 (5 bases). V lost 4 bases, J lost 5 bases, and 12 bases lay in between. Germline CDR1 is MNHEY and CDR2 is SVGAGI. The CDR3 totals 14 residues. DNA of the CDR3: TGTGCCAGCAGTTCGGGCAGGGCCTATCAGCCCCAGCATTTT. Amino acids: CASSSGRAYQPQHF.